Sequencing of this T cell receptor (beta chain) was carried out in a study of immune cell composition in non-small cell lung cancer. Normal lung was sampled as far from the tumour as possible, at least 3 cm. Genomic DNA came from frozen unsorted single-cell suspensions. Libraries were prepared by immunoSEQ multiplex PCR; TCRdb keeps only in-frame clonotypes and omits some of them. The sample gives about 2,100 clones, 75% of which show up once; roughly an eighth is in the top ten. The clonotype comes from a human donor with non-small cell lung cancer. Material: non-adjacent lung tissue.

CDR3 region: CASRSTGSEQYF. CDR3 DNA sequence: TGTGCCAGCAGGTCAACAGGTTCCGAGCAGTACTTC. The chain recombines TRBV6-6 with TRBJ2-7, with a tentative D call TRBD1 (5 bases). The CDR3 sequence is 12 residues long. Germline V gene lookup returns CDR1 MNHNY and CDR2 SVGAGI (reference sequence). V lost 6 bases and J 6 bases, leaving 12 bases between the germline ends.